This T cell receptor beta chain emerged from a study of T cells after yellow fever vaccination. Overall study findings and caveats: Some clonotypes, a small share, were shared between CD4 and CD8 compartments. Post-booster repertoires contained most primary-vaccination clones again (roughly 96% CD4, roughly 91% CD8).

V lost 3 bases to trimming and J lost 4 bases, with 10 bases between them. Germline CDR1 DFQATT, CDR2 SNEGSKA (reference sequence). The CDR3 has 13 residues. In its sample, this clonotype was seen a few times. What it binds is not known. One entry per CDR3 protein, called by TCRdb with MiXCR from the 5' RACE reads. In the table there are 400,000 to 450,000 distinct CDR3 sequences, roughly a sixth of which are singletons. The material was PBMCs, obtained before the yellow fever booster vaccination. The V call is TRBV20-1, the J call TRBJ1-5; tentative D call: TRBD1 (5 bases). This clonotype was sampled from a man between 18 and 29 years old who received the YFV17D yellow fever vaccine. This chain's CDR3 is CSARGRVNQPQHF. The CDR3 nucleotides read TGCAGTGCTAGGGGACGGGTAAATCAGCCCCAGCATTTT.